Following are 16 T cell receptor beta chains from one sample sequenced in a study of shared clonotypes between healthy human individuals. TCRdb's table, derived via immunoSEQ multiplex PCR, lists solely in-frame clones and lacks some. The repertoire holds hundreds of thousands of clones, about 96% seen once, with under 0.3% in the top ten. It was CD45RO-negative cells, positively selected for CCR7, that made up naive CD8 cells, with terminally differentiated effector memory CD45RA+ cells excluded. The sequenced sample was naive CD8+ T cells sorted from blood. All receptors come from a man aged 30-40 years in good health.

This clone was recorded only once. The chain employs TRBV5-1 and TRBJ2-2; the match to TRBD2 covers 9 bases. The CDR3 is 18 residues long. V gave up 4 bases and J gave up 4 bases; unmatched junction bases: 14. Germline-derived CDR1 and CDR2 are SGHRS and YFSETQ. The CDR3: CASSPNLTSGRFTGELFF. The CDR3 nucleotides are TGCGCCAGCAGCCCCAATTTGACTAGCGGAAGATTCACCGGGGAGCTGTTTTTT.

The chain has TRBV11-2 and TRBJ2-2, with TRBD2 matching over 14 bases. V trimming: 6 bases; J trimming: 7 bases; junction bases outside the gene matches: 4. This CDR3 has 15 amino acids. CDR1 and CDR2 from the germline V gene are SGHAT and FQNNGV. The CDR3 sequence: CASRPGLAGVGELFF. The DNA of the CDR3 is TGTGCCAGCAGGCCGGGACTAGCGGGAGTCGGGGAGCTGTTTTTT.

This sequence joins TRBV28 and TRBJ2-3; 7 nucleotides agree with TRBD1. The germline V gene has CDR1 MDHEN and CDR2 SYDVKM. The CDR3 contains 15 residues. Germline trimming cut 6 bases from V and 4 bases from J; bases unmatched to any gene: 10. The CDR3 nucleotides read TGTGCCAGCAGCCCCCGACAGGGAACGGCAGATACGCAGTATTTT. Amino acid sequence: CASSPRQGTADTQYF.

J is TRBJ1-4 and V is TRBV2; D is perhaps TRBD1 (6 bases). The CDR3 is 16 amino acids. Deletions cut 6 bases from V and 3 bases from J, with 17 bases between. The V gene's germline CDR1 is SNHLY and CDR2 FYNNEI. The CDR3: CASRPGQWAANEKLFF. In nucleotides, the CDR3 is TGTGCCAGCAGACCCGGACAGTGGGCTGCTAATGAAAAACTGTTTTTT.

The chain couples TRBV14 to TRBJ2-3, with D uncertain. The V and J ends lost 4 bases and 4 bases respectively, with 9 bases between them. The germline CDR1 and CDR2 sequences are SGHDN and FVKESK. The CDR3 has 13 amino acids. The CDR3 nucleotides are TGTGCCAGCAGCCTGGATCCTTCAGATACGCAGTATTTT. Translated: CASSLDPSDTQYF.

This clone has just a few counts. The chain is built from TRBV10-2 and TRBJ2-2, with TRBD2 matching over 9 bases. Germline loops: CDR1 WSHSY, CDR2 SAAADI. The CDR3 sequence is 17 residues long. Trimming took 4 bases from V and 4 from J; bases not matched to a gene: 10. CDR3 nucleotide sequence: TGCGCCAGCAGTGTGCCGCGGGAGGGGGAAACCACCGGGGAGCTGTTTTTT. Translating it yields CASSVPREGETTGELFF.

The CDR3: CASSLLQGGNGYTF. CDR3 bases: TGCGCCAGCAGCCTTTTACAGGGAGGCAATGGCTACACCTTC. V is TRBV4-3 and J is TRBJ1-2, with D possibly matching TRBD1 (6 bases). V lost 4 bases and J 6 bases, leaving 15 bases between the germline ends. The CDR3 sequence is 14 residues long. From germline, CDR1 is LGHNA and CDR2 YSLEER.

The count of this clone is one. The CDR3 reads CSVSGTSGRVYEQYF. The CDR3 DNA is TGCAGCGTTAGCGGGACTAGCGGGAGAGTCTACGAGCAGTACTTC. The chain couples TRBV29-1 to TRBJ2-7, with 14 nucleotides matching TRBD2. V lost 5 bases, J lost 3 bases, and 6 bases stayed unmatched. The CDR3 covers 15 residues. The germline gives CDR1 SQVTM, CDR2 ANQGSEA.

This sequence joins TRBV27 and TRBJ2-7, with D possibly being TRBD1 (6 bases). This CDR3 spans 14 amino acids. Trimming removed 7 bases at V and 5 bases at J, with 18 bases between. Germline V gene sequence: CDR1 MNHEY, CDR2 SMNVEV (reference sequence). The CDR3 loop reads CASTDRYRMDEQYF. For the CDR3, the DNA is TGTGCCAGCACAGACAGGTACAGGATGGACGAGCAGTACTTC.

The chain is built from TRBV4-1 and TRBJ2-1, with D perhaps TRBD1 (6 bases). CDR1 MGHRA and CDR2 YSYEKL come from the germline V gene. The CDR3 has 14 amino acids. The germline V and J ends were trimmed by 2 bases and 4 bases, with 9 bases remaining between them. The CDR3 is CASSQPGQYNEQFF. In nucleotides, the CDR3 is TGCGCCAGCAGCCAACCGGGACAATACAATGAGCAGTTCTTC.

The genes are TRBV7-8 and TRBJ2-7, with TRBD2 matching 9 bases. The CDR3 has 16 residues. Germline V gives CDR1 SGHVS, CDR2 FQNEAQ. The V gene end was trimmed by 5 bases and the J gene end by 6 bases; junction bases not matched to a gene: 14. CDR3 sequence (DNA): TGTGCCAGCAGCCCGACTGGCGGGAGGGCGTACTCCGAGCAGTACTTC. This sequence encodes CASSPTGGRAYSEQYF.

The count of this clone is one. This chain joins TRBV10-3 and TRBJ2-1; D perhaps matches TRBD1 (7 bases). Germline V gene sequence: CDR1 ENHRY, CDR2 SYGVKD. Between the trimmed V and J ends, which lost 3 bases and 6 bases, there was a span of 24 bases. The CDR3 is 18 residues long. CDR3 sequence reads: CAISDPGQGGFRGNEQFF. The CDR3 DNA is TGTGCCATCAGTGACCCCGGCCAGGGGGGATTCCGCGGCAATGAGCAGTTCTTC.

This clone was seen once. The chain is built from TRBV6-5 and TRBJ1-5; D is unclear. Germline lookup yields CDR1 MNHEY and CDR2 SVGAGI. The CDR3 has 13 amino acids. Trimming removed 7 bases at V and 0 bases at J, with 7 bases between. For the CDR3, the DNA is TGTGCCAGCACCCTTTATAGCAATCAGCCCCAGCATTTT. Translated, it gives CASTLYSNQPQHF.

The chain uses TRBV29-1 and TRBJ2-1; tentatively, D is TRBD2 (5 bases). Germline V lookup: CDR1 SQVTM, CDR2 ANQGSEA. V lost 6 bases to trimming and J lost 6 bases, with 12 bases between them. The CDR3 length is 12 residues. The CDR3 protein is CSVPKLGNEQFF. The CDR3 DNA reads as TGCAGCGTACCCAAACTAGGCAATGAGCAGTTCTTC.

The count of this clone is one. V usage is TRBV13 and J usage is TRBJ2-7, with D tentatively TRBD1 (6 bases). Between the trimmed V and J ends, which lost 4 bases and 0 bases, there was a span of 10 bases. This CDR3 is built from 14 residues. Germline CDR1 PRHDT, CDR2 FYEKMQ (reference sequence). As DNA, the CDR3 is TGTGCCAGCAGCTCGGACAGCGTCTCCTACGAGCAGTACTTC. It codes for CASSSDSVSYEQYF.

The genes are TRBV5-1 and TRBJ1-5; D remains unclear. The CDR3 runs 13 residues. The V and J ends lost 4 bases and 3 bases respectively, with 8 bases between them. Per the germline V gene, CDR1 is SGHRS and CDR2 is YFSETQ. Here the CDR3 reads CASSIDPNQPQHF. CDR3 DNA sequence: TGCGCCAGCAGCATAGACCCCAATCAGCCCCAGCATTTT.